This T cell receptor beta chain was documented in a study of tumor-infiltrating lymphocytes in primary liver carcinoma. The CDR3 has 14 amino acids. Germline V CDR1 and CDR2: MNHEY, SVGEGT. V was cut by 0 bases and J by 2 bases, with 8 bases left in between. Reverse transcription of roughly 470 ng total RNA with a constant-region primer produced TCR beta cDNA. Generation of the TCR beta libraries relied on three nested multiplex PCR rounds using slightly modified ARM-PCR. Each of the first two PCR rounds ran roughly 9 cycles with TRBV1-TRBV30 forward and C-beta reverse primers. TCRdb re-derived calls from the multiplex PCR reads in MiXCR, one entry per CDR3 protein. The sample lists a few hundred thousand distinct CDR3 sequences, about three fifths occurring once. The study, taken as a whole, reports: Compared with blood, tumor repertoires held significantly more in their top 250 clones.

The authors took blood RNA from unsorted whole blood and also extracted germline DNA. Infection with HBV was chronic in patients; they were treatment-naive. In its sample, this clonotype was seen many times. Its antigen is still unknown. The rearrangement joins TRBV6-2 or TRBV6-3 to TRBJ2-7; D is uncertain. The receptor's source is a woman younger than 45 with primary liver carcinoma and hepatitis B virus infection. Specimen: peripheral blood. CDR3 in amino acids: CASSYSNLPYEQYF. The CDR3 DNA reads as TGTGCCAGCAGTTACTCGAATCTTCCCTACGAGCAGTACTTC.